This entry features one TCR beta chain sequence. This record belongs to a study of blood T cell repertoires in COVID-19. The CDR3 consists of 13 residues. Germline V gene lookup returns CDR1 LNHDA and CDR2 SQIVND (reference sequence). Trimming left V 7 bases short and J 5 bases short, with 12 bases between. Produced via immunoSEQ multiplex PCR; TCRdb's table is partial and in-frame only. The table has hundreds of thousands of clones, around 87% seen once. This chain connects TRBV19 to TRBJ1-5, with a possible D match to TRBD1 (6 bases). Material: peripheral blood. This clonotype originated in a woman aged 55-70 years with COVID-19, enrolled during active disease. The CDR3 DNA reads TGTGCCAGTACCCGCGGGGGCGATCAGCCCCAGCATTTT. Its translation: CASTRGGDQPQHF.